The 29 T cell receptor beta chains listed next were all sequenced from one sample in a study of post-analysis software for immune sequencing data (dated by TCRdb to between 2014 and 2017). The library was prepared using PCR. Sequencing was performed on an Illumina HiSeq 2500. To reduce PCR and sequencing biases, unique molecular identifiers were built into the TCR beta cDNA libraries. In TCRdb, the public reads were trimmed at Q25 with fastp and aligned with MiXCR, with productive beta chains retained. Rows are combined by CDR3 protein, so each entry shows the most common genes and DNA. The sample includes about 260,000 distinct CDR3 sequences, with 35% to 40% observed a single time. Approximately 4.6% of the sample rests with the top ten. Antigens for these TCRs are unknown. Results and caveats for the whole study, not just this receptor: Patients showed significantly higher frequencies than controls for several TRBV segments, among them TRBV5-6, TRBV5-1 and TRBV20-1.

Source material: blood. Receptors originate from a girl aged 10-17 years with multiple sclerosis.

This clonotype showed up just a few times. J is TRBJ1-5 and V is TRBV12-3 or TRBV12-4, with a tentative D call TRBD1 (5 bases). This CDR3 region has 15 residues. V was trimmed by 6 bases and J by 1 base, leaving 13 bases between them. In DNA form, the CDR3 reads TGTGCCAGCAGCCGGCAGGGAGGAAGCAATCAGCCCCAGCATTTT. Translating it yields CASSRQGGSNQPQHF.

This clonotype was seen ten or more times. The chain is built from TRBV7-2 and TRBJ2-5; 8 bases match TRBD1. The ends lost 4 bases at V and 3 bases at J; junction bases unmatched: 7. The CDR3 extends over 15 amino acids. The germline V gene has CDR1 SGHTA and CDR2 FQGNSA. CDR3 coding DNA: TGTGCCAGCAGCTCCTGGACAGGGTGGGAAGAGACCCAGTACTTC. It encodes CASSSWTGWEETQYF.

This clonotype has only a few counts. The chain is built from TRBV6-5 and TRBJ2-1; 7 bases align to TRBD2. The CDR3 covers 18 residues. V lost 0 bases to trimming and J lost 2 bases; unmatched junction nucleotides: 10. Germline lookup yields CDR1 MNHEY and CDR2 SVGAGI. CDR3 bases: TGTGCCAGCAGTTACTCGGATTACGGGAGGAGCGCCTACAATGAGCAGTTCTTC. Residues: CASSYSDYGRSAYNEQFF.

This clonotype was seen many times. The rearrangement links TRBV9 to TRBJ2-1, with D possibly matching TRBD2 (6 bases). Germline V gene data show CDR1 as SGDLS and CDR2 as YYNGEE. The CDR3 totals 15 residues. V shed 4 bases and J shed 2 bases, with 13 bases lying between them. CDR3 coding DNA: TGTGCCAGCAGCCTTAGCGGTTCCGCCTACAATGAGCAGTTCTTC. Its protein is CASSLSGSAYNEQFF.

Many counts were recorded for this clonotype. The chain links TRBV29-1 to TRBJ1-1, with D unresolved. In germline, CDR1 is SQVTM, CDR2 ANQGSEA. With 0 bases removed from V and 1 base from J, the gap between germline ends came to 6 bases. This CDR3 has 13 amino acids. The CDR3 sequence: CSVEEGSNTEAFF. The DNA for the CDR3 is TGCAGCGTTGAAGAGGGGTCGAACACTGAAGCTTTCTTT. The variable domain in full, completed from reference TRBV29-1 and TRBJ1-1, reads SAVISQKPSRDICQRGTSLTIQCQVDSQVTMMFWYRQQPGQSLTLIATANQGSEATYESGFVIDKFPISRPNLTFSTLTVSNMSPEDSSIYLCSVEEGSNTEAFFGQGTRLTVV.

This clonotype was seen a handful of times. A much larger clonotype is one base distant, so this may be a read error. This chain links TRBV29-1 with TRBJ1-2; D possibly corresponds to TRBD1 (6 bases). This CDR3 is 13 amino acids long. The germline CDR1 and CDR2 sequences are SQVTM and ANQGSEA. The CDR3 is CSVEQDRDYGHTF. CDR3 nucleotide sequence: TGCAGCGTTGAACAGGACAGAGACTATGGCCACACCTTC.

This clonotype was observed at least ten times. One end of the junction does not line up with germline, which may come from a read error. The chain carries TRBV27 and TRBJ1-2; 7 positions match TRBD1. Per germline, CDR1 MNHEY and CDR2 SMNVEV (reference sequence). The CDR3 runs 13 residues. The CDR3 loop is CATSQGQLYGYTF. The CDR3 bases are TGTGCCACCAGTCAGGGACAGCTCTATGGCTACACCTTC.

This clonotype showed up many times. This chain uses TRBV7-9 with TRBJ1-1, with D perhaps TRBD1 (5 bases). The CDR3 consists of 16 residues. The V gene's germline CDR1 is SEHNR and CDR2 FQNEAQ (reference sequence). The V end was cut by 5 bases, the J end by 0 bases, with 16 bases between. The CDR3 coding sequence is TGTGCCAGCAGCCCGCCCAGGGTAGAGTTGAACACTGAAGCTTTCTTT. Protein sequence: CASSPPRVELNTEAFF.

CDR3 sequence reads: CASSSGGSYEQYF. CDR3 in DNA: TGCGCCAGCAGCTCCGGGGGCTCCTACGAGCAGTACTTC. The gene calls are TRBV5-1 and TRBJ2-7; weak D call: TRBD2 (6 bases). Trimming removed 3 bases at V and 0 bases at J, with 7 bases between. There are 13 residues in the CDR3. Germline V CDR1 and CDR2: SGHRS, YFSETQ.

The chain uses TRBV28 and TRBJ1-1, with TRBD1 matching 9 bases. CDR1 and CDR2 from the germline V gene are MDHEN and SYDVKM. V shed 8 bases, J shed 0 bases, and the junction held 4 bases outside the gene matches. The CDR3 runs to 14 residues. The CDR3 DNA reads TGTGCCAGCTCAACAGGGGGCATGAACACTGAAGCTTTCTTT. Its translation is CASSTGGMNTEAFF.

As for this clonotype: It may be a read error: a sequence one base away is much more abundant. The CDR3 bases are TGCGCCAGCGGCTTGGGGTCGGGCCCGGGGACACAAGAGACCCAGTACTTC. Translated, it gives CASGLGSGPGTQETQYF. The gene calls are TRBV5-1 and TRBJ2-5, with D possibly matching TRBD1 (6 bases). Germline CDR1 reads SGHRS; CDR2 reads YFSETQ. The CDR3 extends over 17 amino acids.

The table lists this clonotype with a few counts. The gene calls are TRBV5-1 and TRBJ2-2; no firm D call. V lost 5 bases and J lost 6, with 8 bases in between. The CDR3 is 12 amino acids. Germline V gene lookup returns CDR1 SGHRS and CDR2 YFSETQ. The CDR3 spells CASSSYPGELFF. The CDR3 region has the DNA TGCGCCAGCAGTAGTTACCCCGGGGAGCTGTTTTTT.

The genes are TRBV2 and TRBJ2-7; D is unresolved. With the DNA end fitting TRBJ2-4 better, the J assignment may be wrong. The CDR3 is 15 amino acids. The V gene's germline CDR1 is SNHLY and CDR2 FYNNEI. CDR3: CASSEYSRSKNIQYF. The CDR3 nucleotides are TGTGCCAGCAGTGAATATAGCCGCTCCAAAAACATTCAGTACTTC.

The chain combines TRBV10-3 with TRBJ2-7, with 8 bases identical to TRBD1. Germline V gives CDR1 ENHRY, CDR2 SYGVKD. The V and J ends lost 11 bases and 7 bases, in that order; junction bases with no gene match: 7. The CDR3 runs 11 residues. The CDR3 DNA sequence: TGTGCCGTAACGACAGGGGAAGAGCAGTACTTC. Protein: CAVTTGEEQYF.

Details on this clonotype: A much larger clone differs by one base, so this may be a read error. The V call is TRBV6-5, the J call TRBJ2-7; 10 positions agree with TRBD2. CDR1 is MNHEY and CDR2 is SVGAGI in the germline V gene. This CDR3 comprises 16 residues. CDR3 region: CTSRPGLAEIRDEQYF. CDR3 nucleotide sequence: TGTACCAGCAGACCTGGACTAGCGGAGATTAGGGACGAGCAGTACTTC.

This clonotype occurred many times. The chain recombines TRBV5-1 with TRBJ2-3; 13 bases map to TRBD2. This CDR3 is 16 amino acids long. Trimming at V came to 4 bases and at J to 5 bases, leaving 7 bases not matched to a gene. The germline V gene has CDR1 SGHRS and CDR2 YFSETQ. The CDR3 nucleotides are TGCGCCAGCAGCGGAGGACTAGCGGGAGACAAAGATACGCAGTATTTT. Encoded protein: CASSGGLAGDKDTQYF. Full variable domain (outside the CDR3, taken from reference TRBV5-1 and TRBJ2-3): KAGVTQTPRYLIKTRGQQVTLSCSPISGHRSVSWYQQTPGQGLQFLFEYFSETQRNKGNFPGRFSGRQFSNSRSEMNVSTLELGDSALYLCASSGGLAGDKDTQYFGPGTRLTVL.

This clonotype came up a few times. The chain joins TRBV5-1 to TRBJ2-3; D possibly corresponds to TRBD1 (5 bases). The CDR3 is made up of 15 amino acids. V lost 0 bases, J lost 0 bases, and 8 bases lay in between. CDR1 is SGHRS, CDR2 YFSETQ, per germline. DNA of the CDR3: TGCGCCAGCAGCTTGGAGGGGCGGAGCACAGATACGCAGTATTTT. It encodes CASSLEGRSTDTQYF. Combining the CDR3 with reference TRBV5-1 and TRBJ2-3 gives the whole variable domain KAGVTQTPRYLIKTRGQQVTLSCSPISGHRSVSWYQQTPGQGLQFLFEYFSETQRNKGNFPGRFSGRQFSNSRSEMNVSTLELGDSALYLCASSLEGRSTDTQYFGPGTRLTVL.

Points on this clonotype: A single base separates this from a much larger clone, so it may be a read error. The genes are TRBV20-1 and TRBJ1-2, with D hard to call. CDR1 and CDR2 (germline): DFQATT, SNEGSKA (reference sequence). This CDR3 contains 14 residues. CDR3: CCARVPDRVYGYTF. The CDR3 DNA reads as TGCTGTGCTAGAGTTCCGGACCGGGTTTATGGCTACACCTTC.

At least ten counts were recorded for this clonotype. The chain employs TRBV15 and TRBJ2-5; D is perhaps TRBD1 or TRBD2 (6 bases each). Trimming pared 5 bases from V and 5 bases from J, leaving 18 bases between. The length of the CDR3 is 15 residues. The germline V gene has CDR1 LNHNV and CDR2 YYDKDF (reference sequence). CDR3 in DNA: TGTGCCACCAGCCCCACCAAGGGGGGCAGGGAGACCCAGTACTTC. Its translation: CATSPTKGGRETQYF.

As concerns this clonotype: A much larger clone sits a single nucleotide away, making a read error possible. V gene TRBV12-3 or TRBV12-4 combines with J gene TRBJ2-5; 9 bases line up with TRBD2. Trimming removed 6 bases from V and 11 bases from J; junction bases left unmatched: 16. The CDR3 spans 15 residues. In DNA, the CDR3 is TGTGCCAGCAGAATTCCGGGACTAGCTAACAATGAGCAGTACTTC. Amino acid sequence: CASRIPGLANNEQYF.

This clonotype has at least ten counts. This rearrangement joins TRBV10-3 to TRBJ2-3; 8 bases agree with TRBD1. CDR3 size: 16 residues. V lost 5 bases, J lost 7 bases, and 14 bases stayed unmatched. Germline CDR1 reads ENHRY; CDR2 reads SYGVKD. The CDR3 here is CAISSPRDRSPYTQYF. The CDR3 DNA reads as TGTGCCATCAGTTCCCCCCGGGACAGGTCCCCCTATACGCAGTATTTT.

V gene TRBV20-1 combines with J gene TRBJ2-5; weak D call: TRBD1 (6 bases). V was cut by 4 bases and J by 2 bases, with 8 bases left in between. The CDR3 has 12 amino acids. Germline CDR1 and CDR2: DFQATT and SNEGSKA (reference sequence). This chain's CDR3 is CSAIQGQETQYF. CDR3 DNA: TGCAGTGCTATACAGGGACAAGAGACCCAGTACTTC.

For this clonotype: This sequence may be a read error, since a much larger clone differs from it by one base. The chain joins TRBV6-6 to TRBJ1-2; possible D gene TRBD1, 6 bases. CDR1 MNHNY and CDR2 SVGAGI come from the germline V gene (reference sequence). Deletions cut 6 bases from V and 7 bases from J, with 12 bases between. CDR3 length equals 12 residues. In nucleotides, the CDR3 is TGTGCCAGCAGCTCAGTCAGGGGTGGCTACACCTTC. It translates to CASSSVRGGYTF.

This clonotype was recorded many times. The genes are TRBV12-3 or TRBV12-4 and TRBJ2-5, with D uncertain. The CDR3 loop spans 12 amino acids. Between the trimmed V and J ends, which lost 6 bases and 6 bases, there was a span of 11 bases. CDR3 bases: TGTGCCAGCAGCCAGGATGTGAAGACCCAGTACTTC. Translated: CASSQDVKTQYF.

This clonotype came up many times. The CDR3 DNA is TGTGCCAGCAGTCCCCCGGGGAGTGGGGATGAGCAGTTCTTC. Protein product: CASSPPGSGDEQFF. The chain links TRBV12-3 or TRBV12-4 to TRBJ2-1, with a tentative D call TRBD2 (5 bases). The CDR3 has 14 residues. V lost 5 bases and J lost 8, with 16 bases in between.

V is TRBV12-3 or TRBV12-4 and J is TRBJ2-7; D is perhaps TRBD2 (6 bases). CDR3 length: 15 residues. Trimming removed 0 bases at V and 1 base at J, with 10 bases between. CDR3 bases: TGTGCCAGCAGTTTAGCGGGAGGAGGGTCCTACGAGCAGTACTTC. This sequence encodes CASSLAGGGSYEQYF.

A note on this clonotype: A single base separates this from a much larger clone, so it may be a read error. This chain joins TRBV20-1 and TRBJ2-5, with 7 bases matching TRBD2. Germline V CDR1 and CDR2: DFQATT, SNEGSKA (reference sequence). J lost 5 bases, V lost 5 bases, and 11 bases had no gene match. There are 14 residues in the CDR3. The CDR3 loop is CSAPSARRGETQYF. CDR3 nucleotides: TGCAGTGCTCCTTCTGCTAGGCGGGGGGAGACCCAGTACTTC.

The chain carries TRBV9 and TRBJ2-7, with TRBD2 matching over 7 bases. The CDR3 is made up of 16 amino acids. The junction had 9 bases not matched to a gene; V was cut back by 0 bases and J by 3 bases. CDR1 SGDLS and CDR2 YYNGEE come from the germline V gene. CDR3 nucleotide sequence: TGTGCCAGCAGCGTAGGAAGTTCCGCGGGGGTCTACGAGCAGTACTTC. This encodes CASSVGSSAGVYEQYF. The variable domain in full, with the rest retrieved from reference TRBV9 and TRBJ2-7, is DSGVTQTPKHLITATGQRVTLRCSPRSGDLSVYWYQQSLDQGLQFLIQYYNGEERAKGNILERFSAQQFPDLHSELNLSSLELGDSALYFCASSVGSSAGVYEQYFGPGTRLTVT.

The sample holds many counts of this clonotype. The gene calls are TRBV3-1 and TRBJ2-3; 8 bases are shared with TRBD2. Germline CDR1 is LGHDT and CDR2 is YNNKEL (reference sequence). The CDR3 runs to 14 residues. After removal of 8 bases from V and 2 bases from J, the junction contained 6 bases not matched to a gene. In DNA, the CDR3 is TGTGCCAGCGGTCCGGGGGGGAACACAGATACGCAGTATTTT. Amino acid sequence: CASGPGGNTDTQYF.